The T cell receptor beta chain described here comes from a study of blood T cell repertoires in COVID-19. The wider study: The analysed material was cDNA or gDNA that came from T cells, B-cell-depleted T cells, or PBMCs.

Source study methods: The authors estimated nucleated cell counts from reference gene primer amplification. The repertoire was sequenced with immunoSEQ multiplex PCR; TCRdb's copy has only in-frame clones and lacks some. That table supplies the V and J calls and clone size; D and trimming were determined from the DNA. This table has about 260,000 clones, 80% to 90% appearing once. V was shortened by 3 bases and J by 5 bases, with 7 bases between the two germline ends. Germline values: CDR1 DFQATT, CDR2 SNEGSKA (reference sequence). The CDR3 is made up of 11 amino acids. A remark on this clone: Other DNA sequences within the sample encode an identical CDR3.

Ages ranged from roughly 18 to 100 years, with residence in 24 US areas. This receptor was taken from a woman aged 18 to 35 who had recovered from COVID-19. Sequencing was done on a sample of PBMCs or T cells enriched from blood (not recorded which). The rearrangement links TRBV20-1 to TRBJ2-5; no firm D call. As DNA, the CDR3 is TGCAGTGCTAGGGCCGGGGAGACCCAGTACTTC. Its protein product is CSARAGETQYF.